The 13 T cell receptor beta chains below all came from one sample that was sequenced in a study of CD8 T cells in Susac syndrome. Random hexamers primed reverse transcription of about 0.45 to 1 ug RNA. TCRdb itself ran the immunoSEQ multiplex PCR reads through MiXCR, one entry per CDR3 protein. Here the sample spans about 94,000 distinct CDR3 sequences, roughly 94% being singletons. Material for sequencing was CD4+ T cells from PBMCs. All receptors derive from a human donor with Susac syndrome.

The genes are TRBV2 and TRBJ1-1, with D hard to call. The germline CDR1 and CDR2 sequences are SNHLY and FYNNEI. The CDR3 runs to 12 residues. The ends were cut back, 3 bases at V and 8 bases at J, with 10 bases in the middle. CDR3 nucleotide sequence: TGTGCCAGCAGTGAGGTCAGCGGAGAAGCTTTCTTT. The encoded protein is CASSEVSGEAFF.

The V and J genes are TRBV7-9 and TRBJ2-7; either TRBD1 or TRBD2 may fit D (5 bases each). The germline gives CDR1 SEHNR, CDR2 FQNEAQ (reference sequence). V lost 4 bases and J lost 3, with 16 bases in between. The CDR3 is 15 residues long. The CDR3 here is CASSSEGHRDYEQYF. CDR3 bases: TGTGCCAGCAGCTCCGAGGGGCATAGAGACTACGAGCAGTACTTC.

The chain employs TRBV5-1 and TRBJ1-4, with D possibly being TRBD1 (6 bases). Per germline, CDR1 SGHRS and CDR2 YFSETQ. The CDR3 is made up of 16 amino acids. Trimming stripped 7 bases from V and 0 bases from J, with 16 bases between. CDR3 nucleotide sequence: TGCGCCAGCCAGTCCGGGACAAGAGCAACTAATGAAAAACTGTTTTTT. Translation: CASQSGTRATNEKLFF.

V is TRBV3-1 and J is TRBJ1-1, with TRBD1 identical over 7 bases. The CDR3 has 14 residues. The germline gives CDR1 LGHDT, CDR2 YNNKEL (reference sequence). After removal of 1 base from V and 11 bases from J, the junction contained 10 bases not matched to a gene. The CDR3 bases are TGTGCCAGCAGCCAAGCAGCCCGACAGGGTATGGCTTTCTTT. It yields the protein CASSQAARQGMAFF.

The chain has TRBV20-1 and TRBJ2-1, with 8 nucleotides matching TRBD2. The V and J ends lost 3 bases and 2 bases, in that order; junction bases with no gene match: 9. Germline CDR1 is DFQATT and CDR2 is SNEGSKA (reference sequence). This CDR3 comprises 16 residues. DNA for the CDR3: TGCAGTGCTAGGGGGACTAGTTCGGGGGCCTACAATGAGCAGTTCTTC. This translates into CSARGTSSGAYNEQFF.

The V and J genes are TRBV15 and TRBJ2-1; no firm D call. The V gene lost 0 bases and the J gene lost 3 bases, with 9 bases spanning the gap. The CDR3 runs 15 residues. Germline V gene sequence: CDR1 LNHNV, CDR2 YYDKDF (reference sequence). CDR3 region: CATSREQNVYNEQFF. In nucleotides, the CDR3 is TGTGCCACCAGCAGAGAACAGAATGTCTACAATGAGCAGTTCTTC.

This clonotype was detected once. The chain combines TRBV6-1 with TRBJ1-2; D perhaps matches TRBD1 (6 bases). This CDR3 comprises 17 residues. V was trimmed by 6 bases and J by 0 bases, leaving 20 bases between them. Germline CDR1 and CDR2: MNHNS and SASEGT. The CDR3 nucleotides read TGTGCCAGCAGGCCGGTCGTGGGGACACTTGCTAACTATGGCTACACCTTC. Its translation is CASRPVVGTLANYGYTF.

The J gene is TRBJ2-7, the V gene TRBV19; 11 bases are a match to TRBD2. CDR3 length: 21 amino acids. Germline CDR1 is LNHDA and CDR2 is SQIVND (reference sequence). Trimming at V came to 8 bases and at J to 8 bases, leaving 32 bases not matched to a gene. The CDR3 nucleotides are TGTGCCAGTCCTAATACAGGGATTGGGAGACTAGCGGGGAATCCCAGGGTTCAGCAGTACTTC. Amino acid sequence: CASPNTGIGRLAGNPRVQQYF.

The rearrangement uses TRBV4-1 and TRBJ1-1, with D perhaps matching TRBD1 (5 bases). The CDR3 sequence is 14 residues long. From germline, CDR1 is MGHRA and CDR2 YSYEKL. V lost 1 base to trimming and J lost 4 bases, with 10 bases between them. CDR3 coding DNA: TGCGCCAGCAGCCAAGGCGGGGGGGGCACTGAAGCTTTCTTT. Amino acids: CASSQGGGGTEAFF.

V gene TRBV5-4 combines with J gene TRBJ2-1; 9 nucleotides line up with TRBD1. Germline V gives CDR1 SGHNT, CDR2 YYREEE (reference sequence). This CDR3 is 17 amino acids long. V trimming: 4 bases; J trimming: 2 bases; junction bases outside the gene matches: 10. The CDR3 spells CASSPRNTGGAYNEQFF. CDR3 DNA: TGTGCCAGCAGCCCCCGAAACACAGGGGGCGCCTACAATGAGCAGTTCTTC.

The chain links TRBV5-1 to TRBJ2-3; the match to TRBD2 covers 10 bases. Germline V gene lookup returns CDR1 SGHRS and CDR2 YFSETQ. The CDR3 covers 15 residues. V gave up 5 bases and J gave up 2 bases; unmatched junction bases: 5. The CDR3 spells CASRFGLAVTDTQYF. Here the CDR3 DNA reads TGCGCCAGCAGATTCGGACTAGCGGTCACAGATACGCAGTATTTT.

This chain connects TRBV5-4 to TRBJ1-4; D gene unclear. Germline-derived CDR1 and CDR2 are SGHNT and YYREEE (reference sequence). The V gene lost 2 bases and the J gene lost 8 bases, with 13 bases spanning the gap. The CDR3 length is 14 residues. This CDR3 reads CASSLGTFTEKLFF. The CDR3 DNA follows: TGTGCCAGCAGCTTAGGCACCTTCACCGAAAAACTGTTTTTT.

This chain joins TRBV4-2 and TRBJ2-5, with unresolved D. The ends were cut back, 0 bases at V and 2 bases at J, with 10 bases in the middle. CDR1 and CDR2 from the germline V gene are LGHNA and YNFKEQ. CDR3 length: 15 residues. The CDR3 here is CASSQESGRQETQYF. The CDR3 DNA reads TGTGCCAGCAGCCAAGAATCGGGCCGACAAGAGACCCAGTACTTC.